This T cell receptor beta chain originates from a study of T cells after posttransplantation cyclophosphamide. This clone was seen at least ten times. Its antigen is not identified. The study's findings and limits: Later blood repertoires were often dominated by clones from the donor CD8+ memory compartment. After PTCy, TRB diversity resembled that of CNI/methotrexate controls.

Peripheral blood was collected from the related graft donor on the marrow donation day. Germline-derived CDR1 and CDR2 are LNHDA and SQIVND (reference sequence). The CDR3 contains 14 residues. Trimming shortened V by 3 bases and J by 0 bases, and 8 bases separated the two germline ends. Sequenced by immunoSEQ multiplex PCR; TCRdb stores in-frame clones only, minus some. The sample holds tens of thousands of clones, and no clone turns up only once. The sequencing input was PBMCs. This receptor was obtained from a woman aged 60 to 75 in good health, CMV-negative, and a related stem cell transplant donor. The J gene is TRBJ1-1, the V gene TRBV19, with D tentatively TRBD1 (5 bases). The CDR3 coding sequence is TGTGCCAGTAGTATCCAGGGCATGAACACTGAAGCTTTCTTT. Amino acid sequence: CASSIQGMNTEAFF.